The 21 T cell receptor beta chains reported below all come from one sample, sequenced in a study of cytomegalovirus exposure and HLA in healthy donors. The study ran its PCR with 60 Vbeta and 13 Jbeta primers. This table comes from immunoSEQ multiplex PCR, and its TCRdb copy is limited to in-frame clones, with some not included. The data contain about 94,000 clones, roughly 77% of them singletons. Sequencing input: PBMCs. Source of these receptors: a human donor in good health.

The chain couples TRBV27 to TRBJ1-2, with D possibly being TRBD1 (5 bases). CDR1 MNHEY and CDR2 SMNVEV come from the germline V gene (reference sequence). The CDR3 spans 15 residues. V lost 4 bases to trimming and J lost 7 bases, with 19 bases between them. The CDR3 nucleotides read TGTGCCAGCAGTTCCCGGGAGGGGAGCGTCGGTGGCTACACCTTC. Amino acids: CASSSREGSVGGYTF.

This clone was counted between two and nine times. For the CDR3, the DNA is TGCGCCAGCAGACAGGGTGGCCAGAACACTGAAGCTTTCTTT. Encoded protein: CASRQGGQNTEAFF. This rearrangement joins TRBV10-2 to TRBJ1-1; D may be TRBD1 (6 bases). This CDR3 spans 14 amino acids. In germline, CDR1 is WSHSY, CDR2 SAAADI. The V gene lost 6 bases and the J gene lost 1 base, with 12 bases spanning the gap.

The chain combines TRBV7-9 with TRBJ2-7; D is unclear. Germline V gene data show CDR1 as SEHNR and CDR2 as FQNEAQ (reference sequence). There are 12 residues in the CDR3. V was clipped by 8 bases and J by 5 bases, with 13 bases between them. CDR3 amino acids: CASAVWANEQYF. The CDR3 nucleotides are TGTGCCAGCGCCGTTTGGGCCAACGAGCAGTACTTC.

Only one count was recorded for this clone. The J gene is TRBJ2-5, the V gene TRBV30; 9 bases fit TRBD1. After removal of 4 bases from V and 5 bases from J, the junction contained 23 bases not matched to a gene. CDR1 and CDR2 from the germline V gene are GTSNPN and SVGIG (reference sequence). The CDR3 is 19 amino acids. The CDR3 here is CAWTPPPSGTGSQGETQYF. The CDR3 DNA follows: TGTGCCTGGACCCCTCCCCCGAGCGGGACAGGGAGTCAGGGGGAGACCCAGTACTTC.

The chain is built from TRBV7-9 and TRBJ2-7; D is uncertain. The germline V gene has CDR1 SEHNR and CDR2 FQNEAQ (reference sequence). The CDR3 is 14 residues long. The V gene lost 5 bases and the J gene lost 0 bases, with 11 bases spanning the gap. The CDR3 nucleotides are TGTGCCAGCAGCACCCGTTCCAGCTCCTACGAGCAGTACTTC. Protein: CASSTRSSSYEQYF.

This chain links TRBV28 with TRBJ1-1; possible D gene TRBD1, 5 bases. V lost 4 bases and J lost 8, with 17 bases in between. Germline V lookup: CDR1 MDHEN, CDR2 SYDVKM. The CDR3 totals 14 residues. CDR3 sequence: CASSSPGSGGEAFF. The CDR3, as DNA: TGTGCCAGCAGTTCCCCGGGTTCGGGGGGGGAAGCTTTCTTT.

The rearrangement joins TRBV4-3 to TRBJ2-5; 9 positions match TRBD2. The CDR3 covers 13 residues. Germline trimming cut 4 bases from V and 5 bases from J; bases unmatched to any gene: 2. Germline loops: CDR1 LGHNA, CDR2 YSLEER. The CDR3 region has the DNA TGCGCCAGCAGCCGCGGACTAGCGGAGACCCAGTACTTC. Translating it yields CASSRGLAETQYF.

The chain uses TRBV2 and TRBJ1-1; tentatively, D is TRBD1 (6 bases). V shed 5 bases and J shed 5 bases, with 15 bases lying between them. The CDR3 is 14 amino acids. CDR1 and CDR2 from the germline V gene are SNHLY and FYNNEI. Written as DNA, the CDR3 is TGTGCCAGCAGTAACTACAGGGTTGGGACTGAAGCTTTCTTT. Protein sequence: CASSNYRVGTEAFF.

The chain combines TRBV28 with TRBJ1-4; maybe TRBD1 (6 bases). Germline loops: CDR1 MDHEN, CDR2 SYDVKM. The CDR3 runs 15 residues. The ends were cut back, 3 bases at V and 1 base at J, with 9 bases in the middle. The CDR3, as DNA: TGTGCCAGCAGTTTCTGGACAGAAACTAATGAAAAACTGTTTTTT. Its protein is CASSFWTETNEKLFF.

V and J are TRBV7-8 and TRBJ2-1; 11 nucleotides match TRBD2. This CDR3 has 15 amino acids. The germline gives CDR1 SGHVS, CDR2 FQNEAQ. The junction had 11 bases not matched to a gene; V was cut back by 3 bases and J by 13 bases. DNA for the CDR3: TGTGCCAGCAGCTTTAGACTAGCGGGGATCCAGGACCAGTTCTTC. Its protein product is CASSFRLAGIQDQFF. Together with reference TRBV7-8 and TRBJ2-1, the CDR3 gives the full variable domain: GAGVSQSPRYKVAKRGQDVALRCDPISGHVSLFWYQQALGQGPEFLTYFQNEAQLDKSGLPSDRFFAERPEGSVSTLKIQRTQQEDSAVYLCASSFRLAGIQDQFFGPGTRLTVL.

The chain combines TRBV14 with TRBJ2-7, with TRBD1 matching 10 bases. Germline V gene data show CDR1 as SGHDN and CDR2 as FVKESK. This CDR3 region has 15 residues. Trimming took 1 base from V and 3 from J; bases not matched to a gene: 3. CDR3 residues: CASSQVGTGDYEQYF. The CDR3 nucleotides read TGTGCCAGCAGCCAAGTGGGGACAGGGGACTACGAGCAGTACTTC.

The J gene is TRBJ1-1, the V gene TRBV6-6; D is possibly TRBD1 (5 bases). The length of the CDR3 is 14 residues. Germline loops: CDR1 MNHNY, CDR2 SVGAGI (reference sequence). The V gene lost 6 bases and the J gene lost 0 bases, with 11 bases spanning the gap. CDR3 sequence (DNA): TGTGCCAGCAGCTCAGGGCAGATGAACACTGAAGCTTTCTTT. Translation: CASSSGQMNTEAFF.

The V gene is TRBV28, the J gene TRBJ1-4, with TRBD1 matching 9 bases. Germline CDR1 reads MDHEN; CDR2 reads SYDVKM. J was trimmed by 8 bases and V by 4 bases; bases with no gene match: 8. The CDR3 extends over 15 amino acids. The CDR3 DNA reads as TGTGCCAGCAGTTCACCGGGACAGGGAGACGAAAAACTGTTTTTT. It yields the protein CASSSPGQGDEKLFF.

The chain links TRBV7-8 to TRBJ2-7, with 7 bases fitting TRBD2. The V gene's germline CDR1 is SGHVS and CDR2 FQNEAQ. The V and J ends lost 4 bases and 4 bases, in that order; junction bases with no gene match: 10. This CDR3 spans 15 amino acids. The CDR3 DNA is TGTGCCAGCAGCTCAAGCGGGGCCCGACGGTACGAGCAGTACTTC. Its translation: CASSSSGARRYEQYF. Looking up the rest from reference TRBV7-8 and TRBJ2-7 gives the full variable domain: GAGVSQSPRYKVAKRGQDVALRCDPISGHVSLFWYQQALGQGPEFLTYFQNEAQLDKSGLPSDRFFAERPEGSVSTLKIQRTQQEDSAVYLCASSSSGARRYEQYFGPGTRLTVT.

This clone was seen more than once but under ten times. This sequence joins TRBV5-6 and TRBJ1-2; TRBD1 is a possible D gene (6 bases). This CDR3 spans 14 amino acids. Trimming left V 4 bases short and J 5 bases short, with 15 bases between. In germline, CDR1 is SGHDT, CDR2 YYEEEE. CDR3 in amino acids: CASSLRQVLYGYTF. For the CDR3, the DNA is TGTGCCAGCAGCCTCCGACAGGTTTTATATGGCTACACCTTC.

The CDR3 bases are TGTGCCAGCAGCGGGCGTTGGCAGCCCCAGCATTTT. It codes for CASSGRWQPQHF. The chain uses TRBV7-3 and TRBJ1-5, with D uncertain. Looked up from germline, CDR1 is SGHTA and CDR2 is FQGTGA. The CDR3 totals 12 residues. V was trimmed by 5 bases and J by 7 bases, leaving 9 bases between them. Combining the CDR3 with reference TRBV7-3 and TRBJ1-5 gives the whole variable domain GAGVSQTPSNKVTEKGKYVELRCDPISGHTALYWYRQSLGQGPEFLIYFQGTGAADDSGLPNDRFFAVRPEGSVSTLKIQRTERGDSAVYLCASSGRWQPQHFGDGTRLSIL.

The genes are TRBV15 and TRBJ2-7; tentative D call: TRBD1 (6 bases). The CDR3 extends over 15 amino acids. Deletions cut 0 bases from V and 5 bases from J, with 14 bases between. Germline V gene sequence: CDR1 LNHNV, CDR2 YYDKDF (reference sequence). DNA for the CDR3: TGTGCCACCAGCAGAGATCAGGGGAGCAGGAACGAGCAGTACTTC. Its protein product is CATSRDQGSRNEQYF.

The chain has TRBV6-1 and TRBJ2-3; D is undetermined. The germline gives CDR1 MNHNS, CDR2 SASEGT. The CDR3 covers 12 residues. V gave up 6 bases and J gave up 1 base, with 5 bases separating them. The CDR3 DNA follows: TGTGCCAGCAGCCTCGGCACAGATACGCAGTATTTT. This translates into CASSLGTDTQYF.

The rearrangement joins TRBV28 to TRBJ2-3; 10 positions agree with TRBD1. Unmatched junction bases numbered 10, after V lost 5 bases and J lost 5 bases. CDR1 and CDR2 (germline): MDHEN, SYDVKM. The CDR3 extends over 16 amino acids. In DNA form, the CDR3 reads TGTGCCAGCAGTAAACGGCGACAGGGGGCGGGAGATACGCAGTATTTT. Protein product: CASSKRRQGAGDTQYF. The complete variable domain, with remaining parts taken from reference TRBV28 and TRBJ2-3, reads DVKVTQSSRYLVKRTGEKVFLECVQDMDHENMFWYRQDPGLGLRLIYFSYDVKMKEKGDIPEGYSVSREKKERFSLILESASTNQTSMYLCASSKRRQGAGDTQYFGPGTRLTVL.

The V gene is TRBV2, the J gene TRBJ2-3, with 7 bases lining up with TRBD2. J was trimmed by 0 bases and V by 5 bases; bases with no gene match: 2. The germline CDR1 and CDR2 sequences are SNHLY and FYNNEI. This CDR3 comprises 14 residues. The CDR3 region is CASSLAASTDTQYF. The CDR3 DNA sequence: TGTGCCAGCAGTCTAGCGGCTAGCACAGATACGCAGTATTTT.

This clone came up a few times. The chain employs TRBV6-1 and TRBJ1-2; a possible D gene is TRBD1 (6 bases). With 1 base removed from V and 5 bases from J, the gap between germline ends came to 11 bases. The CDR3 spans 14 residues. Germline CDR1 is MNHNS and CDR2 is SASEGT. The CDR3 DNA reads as TGTGCCAGCAGTGAAGGGCGGACAGAATATGGCTACACCTTC. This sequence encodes CASSEGRTEYGYTF.